The 23 T cell receptor beta chains in this list originate from one sample, sequenced in a study of shared clonotypes between healthy human individuals. CD45RO-negative cells were positively selected for CCR7, leaving out terminally differentiated effector memory CD45RA+ cells. Method: immunoSEQ multiplex PCR; TCRdb's copy keeps in-frame clones and lacks some. This table holds 1.5 million to 2.5 million clones, 85% to 95% found once. Input material: naive CD8+ T cells sorted from blood. The receptors originated from a man younger than 35 in good health.

The V and J genes are TRBV9 and TRBJ2-2; D unresolved. V lost 3 bases, J lost 7 bases, and 13 bases lay in between. The germline gives CDR1 SGDLS, CDR2 YYNGEE. This CDR3 has 14 amino acids. Written as DNA, the CDR3 is TGTGCCAGCAGCGCCTCTTGGATCGACGGGGAGCTGTTTTTT. Residues: CASSASWIDGELFF.

In DNA form, the CDR3 reads TGTGCCAGCAGCCAAGGGACAGGTCCTAATTCACCCCTCCACTTT. As protein: CASSQGTGPNSPLHF. J is TRBJ1-6 and V is TRBV6-5; 8 bases fit TRBD1. Trimming removed 6 bases from V and 6 bases from J; junction bases left unmatched: 7. Germline V lookup: CDR1 MNHEY, CDR2 SVGAGI. CDR3 length: 15 residues.

This chain joins TRBV4-3 and TRBJ2-1; 12 bases map to TRBD2. After removal of 0 bases from V and 8 bases from J, the junction contained 5 bases not matched to a gene. This CDR3 has 16 amino acids. Looked up from germline, CDR1 is LGHNA and CDR2 is YSLEER. CDR3 sequence: CASSQEPTSGRHEQFF. The CDR3 nucleotides read TGCGCCAGCAGCCAAGAACCCACTAGCGGGAGGCATGAGCAGTTCTTC.

Points on this clone: This sample also contains other DNA sequences that code for the same CDR3. The chain uses TRBV27 and TRBJ2-5; TRBD1 matches at 8 bases. V was clipped by 2 bases and J by 5 bases; unmatched bases: 4. The CDR3 sequence is 14 residues long. Germline V gene data show CDR1 as MNHEY and CDR2 as SMNVEV (reference sequence). CDR3 nucleotide sequence: TGTGCCAGCAGTTTAACAGGGGGGCAGGAGACCCAGTACTTC. Protein: CASSLTGGQETQYF.

As regards this clone: The same CDR3 arises from other DNA sequences in this sample as well. The V gene is TRBV4-1, the J gene TRBJ1-2; maybe TRBD1 (5 bases). Trimming stripped 0 bases from V and 4 bases from J, with 12 bases between. The germline gives CDR1 MGHRA, CDR2 YSYEKL. The CDR3 loop spans 15 amino acids. The CDR3 bases are TGCGCCAGCAGCCAAGATAGAAGGGGTGGCTATGGCTACACCTTC. Its protein product is CASSQDRRGGYGYTF.

This chain joins TRBV2 and TRBJ2-7, with D hard to call. This CDR3 has 12 residues. CDR1 is SNHLY and CDR2 is FYNNEI in the germline V gene. Trimming cost V 5 bases and J 4 bases, with 9 bases left between them. CDR3 residues: CASSIDSYEQYF. CDR3 DNA sequence: TGTGCCAGCAGTATAGACTCGTACGAGCAGTACTTC.

The chain links TRBV7-9 to TRBJ2-7; the D gene is possibly TRBD1 (6 bases). Germline V gene data show CDR1 as SEHNR and CDR2 as FQNEAQ (reference sequence). Trimming pared 4 bases from V and 6 bases from J, leaving 13 bases between. This CDR3 comprises 13 residues. The CDR3 DNA is TGTGCCAGCAGCTCAACCAACAGGGTCGAGCAGTACTTC. This gives the protein CASSSTNRVEQYF.

This clone was picked up one time. The V and J genes are TRBV4-2 and TRBJ2-4; 8 nucleotides match TRBD1. Trimming cost V 0 bases and J 0 bases; bases outside gene matches: 13. CDR3 length equals 20 residues. The germline CDR1 and CDR2 sequences are LGHNA and YNFKEQ. The CDR3 spells CASSQDVQDRAYLAKNIQYF. The CDR3 nucleotides read TGTGCCAGCAGCCAAGATGTGCAGGACAGGGCTTATTTAGCCAAAAACATTCAGTACTTC.

The J gene is TRBJ2-1, the V gene TRBV4-3, with D perhaps TRBD2 (6 bases). The CDR3 has 14 amino acids. Germline-derived CDR1 and CDR2 are LGHNA and YSLEER. The V end was cut by 3 bases, the J end by 9 bases, with 15 bases between. The CDR3 sequence: CASSQISGDSEQFF. For the CDR3, the DNA is TGCGCCAGCAGCCAGATTAGCGGAGACAGTGAGCAGTTCTTC.

The rearrangement joins TRBV19 to TRBJ2-3; D possibly corresponds to TRBD2 (5 bases). Trimming left V 7 bases short and J 4 bases short, with 15 bases between. From germline, CDR1 is LNHDA and CDR2 SQIVND (reference sequence). The CDR3 has 14 amino acids. The CDR3 is CASTPAEESDTQYF. CDR3 DNA: TGTGCCAGTACCCCCGCGGAGGAATCAGATACGCAGTATTTT.

This chain links TRBV19 with TRBJ1-1, with D possibly being TRBD1 (5 bases). With 6 bases removed from V and 4 bases from J, the gap between germline ends came to 18 bases. The CDR3 spans 15 residues. The germline V gene encodes CDR1 LNHDA and CDR2 SQIVND (reference sequence). The DNA of the CDR3 is TGTGCCAGTAGCCGAGACTACGGGGGGTTCACTGAAGCTTTCTTT. Protein product: CASSRDYGGFTEAFF.

The CDR3 loop is CASSHLPPPAGVNTGELFF. The CDR3 nucleotides read TGCGCCAGCAGCCATCTCCCACCGCCTGCAGGGGTGAACACCGGGGAGCTGTTTTTT. The chain has TRBV4-1 and TRBJ2-2; maybe TRBD1 (6 bases). The V gene's germline CDR1 is MGHRA and CDR2 YSYEKL. V gave up 3 bases and J gave up 1 base, with 21 bases separating them. The CDR3 length is 19 residues.

This clone is a singleton in its sample. Other DNA variants within this sample encode the same CDR3. This chain uses TRBV7-9 with TRBJ2-7, with D perhaps given as TRBD1 or TRBD2 (6 bases each). The CDR3 consists of 14 residues. Germline lookup yields CDR1 SEHNR and CDR2 FQNEAQ (reference sequence). V gave up 3 bases and J gave up 1 base, with 10 bases separating them. The CDR3 DNA sequence: TGTGCCAGCAGCTTGGCGGGACAATCCTACGAGCAGTACTTC. Translating it yields CASSLAGQSYEQYF.

J is TRBJ2-7 and V is TRBV28; D ambiguous. Trimming left V 3 bases short and J 6 bases short, with 15 bases between. The CDR3 consists of 14 residues. Germline V gene lookup returns CDR1 MDHEN and CDR2 SYDVKM. This CDR3 reads CASSFIGSLGEQYF. CDR3 coding DNA: TGTGCCAGCAGTTTTATCGGATCTCTGGGCGAGCAGTACTTC.

The chain carries TRBV4-1 and TRBJ2-5; 9 nucleotides match TRBD2. Matching the DNA end better, TRBJ2-7 makes the J call doubtful. Germline lookup yields CDR1 MGHRA and CDR2 YSYEKL. CDR3 size: 16 residues. In DNA, the CDR3 is TGCGCCAGCAGCCAGGCACCGGGACTAGCTAAGCACGAGCAGTACTTC. It translates to CASSQAPGLAKHEQYF.

The chain is built from TRBV6-5 and TRBJ1-5; D unclear. Trimming removed 7 bases from V and 3 bases from J, with 10 bases in between. The CDR3 has 13 amino acids. CDR1 MNHEY and CDR2 SVGAGI come from the germline V gene. CDR3 in DNA: TGTGCCAGCATCGGAACTTTCAATCAGCCCCAGCATTTT. Residues: CASIGTFNQPQHF.

V and J are TRBV28 and TRBJ2-5; TRBD2 is a possible D gene (6 bases). Trimming left V 5 bases short and J 1 base short, with 11 bases between. Germline V lookup: CDR1 MDHEN, CDR2 SYDVKM. The CDR3 runs 14 residues. CDR3 coding DNA: TGTGCCAGCAGTCCCGGGACTTTCCAAGAGACCCAGTACTTC. This sequence encodes CASSPGTFQETQYF.

The genes are TRBV4-3 and TRBJ2-1; no reliable D call. The V gene lost 0 bases and the J gene lost 7 bases, with 16 bases spanning the gap. The germline gives CDR1 LGHNA, CDR2 YSLEER. The CDR3 length is 16 residues. The CDR3 DNA is TGCGCCAGCAGCCAAGACCCAGTTGACACTTATAATGAGCAGTTCTTC. Protein product: CASSQDPVDTYNEQFF.

J is TRBJ2-7 and V is TRBV11-2; 7 bases agree with TRBD1. The CDR3 contains 13 residues. The ends lost 5 bases at V and 4 bases at J; junction bases unmatched: 5. CDR1 and CDR2 from the germline V gene are SGHAT and FQNNGV. Here the CDR3 reads CASSQGEKYEQYF. The CDR3 DNA sequence: TGTGCCAGCAGCCAGGGGGAGAAGTACGAGCAGTACTTC.

J is TRBJ1-1 and V is TRBV6-6; 8 bases agree with TRBD1. The germline CDR1 and CDR2 sequences are MNHNY and SVGAGI (reference sequence). The trim removed 1 base at V and 7 bases at J, leaving 2 bases unmatched. This CDR3 region has 13 residues. The CDR3 loop is CASSYFTGGEAFF. CDR3 DNA: TGTGCCAGCAGTTACTTTACAGGGGGTGAAGCTTTCTTT.

J is TRBJ2-7 and V is TRBV29-1; possibly TRBD1 for D (6 bases). V dropped 7 bases and J dropped 4 bases, with 20 bases sitting between them. Germline CDR1 is SQVTM and CDR2 is ANQGSEA. The length of the CDR3 is 14 residues. DNA for the CDR3: TGCAGCGCCCTCCCGCAGGGGTTAGGGTACGAGCAGTACTTC. Encoded protein: CSALPQGLGYEQYF.

This clone occurred once. This chain connects TRBV7-9 to TRBJ1-2, with 7 bases aligning to TRBD1. Germline CDR1 is SEHNR and CDR2 is FQNEAQ (reference sequence). The ends lost 5 bases at V and 4 bases at J; junction bases unmatched: 10. The CDR3 is made up of 15 amino acids. For the CDR3, the DNA is TGTGCCAGCAGCCCTCGACAGGGCACCATCTATGGCTACACCTTC. Translated, it gives CASSPRQGTIYGYTF.

The rearrangement links TRBV27 to TRBJ2-7, with a weak D call TRBD1 (6 bases). CDR3 size: 16 residues. Germline values: CDR1 MNHEY, CDR2 SMNVEV (reference sequence). Trimming pared 5 bases from V and 0 bases from J, leaving 17 bases between. This CDR3 reads CASSPIWGQSSYEQYF. CDR3 bases: TGTGCCAGCAGTCCCATTTGGGGGCAGAGCTCCTACGAGCAGTACTTC.